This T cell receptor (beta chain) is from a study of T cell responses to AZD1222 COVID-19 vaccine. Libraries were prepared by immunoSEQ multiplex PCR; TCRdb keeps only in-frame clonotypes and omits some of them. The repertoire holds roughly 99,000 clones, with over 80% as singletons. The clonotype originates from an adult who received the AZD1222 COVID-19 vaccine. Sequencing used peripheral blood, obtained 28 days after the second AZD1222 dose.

The CDR3 loop is CASSLHRQRKDYGYTF. DNA for the CDR3: TGTGCCAGCAGCCTCCACAGACAGCGTAAGGACTATGGCTACACCTTC. The V call is TRBV21-1, the J call TRBJ1-2; the table's D call, TRBD1, has no DNA check behind it. TRBV21-1 is designated a pseudogene. This CDR3 has 16 residues.